This note documents a single T cell receptor (beta chain) sequence. This entry belongs to a study of blood T cell repertoires in COVID-19. At the level of the study: Both acute and convalescent COVID-19 samples were obtained from the United States, Italy and Spain. PBMCs, B-cell-depleted T cells, or T cells provided the cDNA or gDNA that made up the material.

The CDR3 is 13 residues long. Per the germline V gene, CDR1 is SGHNT and CDR2 is YYREEE (reference sequence). V lost 0 bases and J 5 bases, leaving 7 bases between the germline ends. Original data processing: Reference gene primer amplification yielded estimated nucleated cell counts. This table comes from immunoSEQ multiplex PCR, and its TCRdb copy is limited to in-frame clones, with some not included. From that table come the V and J calls and clone size; the DNA was used to work out D and trimming. The sample yields 180,000 or so clones, 82% seen once. Sequenced: peripheral blood. The chain uses TRBV5-4 and TRBJ2-3; D not certain. This sequence originates from a woman in her 70s with acute or convalescent COVID-19. CDR3 protein: CASSLDIEDTQYF. The CDR3 DNA sequence: TGTGCCAGCAGCTTGGATATAGAAGATACGCAGTATTTT. Full variable domain (rest looked up from reference TRBV5-4 and TRBJ2-3): ETGVTQSPTHLIKTRGQQVTLRCSSQSGHNTVSWYQQALGQGPQFIFQYYREEENGRGNFPPRFSGLQFPNYSSELNVNALELDDSALYLCASSLDIEDTQYFGPGTRLTVL.